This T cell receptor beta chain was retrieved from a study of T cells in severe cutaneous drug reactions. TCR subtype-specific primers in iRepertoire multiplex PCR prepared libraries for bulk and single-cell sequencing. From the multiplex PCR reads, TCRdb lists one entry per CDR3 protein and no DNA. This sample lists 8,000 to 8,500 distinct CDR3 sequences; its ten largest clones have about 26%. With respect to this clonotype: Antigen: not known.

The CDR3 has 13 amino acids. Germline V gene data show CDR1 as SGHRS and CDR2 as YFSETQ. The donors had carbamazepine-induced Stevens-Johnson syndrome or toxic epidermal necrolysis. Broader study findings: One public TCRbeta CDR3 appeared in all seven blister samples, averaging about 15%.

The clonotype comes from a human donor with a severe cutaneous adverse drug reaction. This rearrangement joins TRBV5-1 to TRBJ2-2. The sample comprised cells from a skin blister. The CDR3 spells CASSLNYDGELFF.